This T cell receptor (beta chain) was retrieved from a study of T-cell memory formation after mild COVID-19 (dated by TCRdb to 2020 to 2022). Notes on the research overall: TCR sequence clusters from the two donors were found to be largely donor specific. Two young, previously healthy adult volunteers made up the cohort, one male and one female. T-cell clones expanding and contracting after mild COVID-19 in two donors were tracked by longitudinal TCRalpha and TCRbeta repertoire sequencing. Broader findings and caveats from the paper: Clones that contracted from day 15 to 85 showed balanced CD4/CD8 phenotypes, whereas a second wave of clones that expanded from day 15 to 37 leaned towards CD4+. Contracting CD4+ clones appeared mostly in the CM and EM memory subsets, whereas CD8+ clones were enriched in EMRA. Only a couple of mild cases were covered in the study, and larger cohorts including severe cases with pre-infection samples were considered necessary. Some responding clones were detected in pre-infection memory, suggesting pre-existing cross-reactive memory T cells joined the SARS-CoV-2 response. Whether the second-wave clones peaking on day 37 were SARS-CoV-2 specific was not confirmed.

Sequencing was performed on an Illumina NovaSeq 6000. TCRalpha and TCRbeta cDNA libraries were built by 5'RACE with constant-segment primers, adding sample barcodes and unique molecular identifiers. RNA was extracted from every sample with Trizol reagent. Library amplification was performed in two PCR steps, and a second sample barcode and Illumina TruSeq adapters were introduced in the second step. The libraries were sequenced on an Illumina NovaSeq using 2 x 150 bp paired-end reads. The paper's processing steps were these. Reads were demultiplexed and collapsed into UMI-guided consensus sequences with migec v1.2.7. Using mixcr v2.1.11, the UMI consensuses were aligned to TRA and TRB V and J templates and assembled into clonotypes. Clonotypes were classified as expanded or contracted when called significant by both edgeR and NoisET, with noise models trained on biological replicates. For edgeR calls, the thresholds were a false discovery rate-adjusted p below 0.01 and a log2 fold-change of 1. As an exploratory analysis of dynamics, max-normalized trajectories of the 1000 most abundant clonotypes were examined with PCA combined with hierarchical clustering. Separately sequenced CD4+ and CD8+ repertoires were used to assign the CD4 or CD8 phenotype of responding clones. TCRdb reanalyzed the raw reads on its own, using fastp at Q25 for trimming and MiXCR for clone calling, and kept in-frame beta chains. Each CDR3 protein appears once, grouped with its most common genes and DNA. The authors' filters were not applied to this entry. The sample contains 150,000 to 200,000 distinct CDR3 sequences, 25% to 40% of them found a single time. The ten most abundant clones make up around 13% of the sample.

Ficoll-Paque density gradient centrifugation was used to isolate PBMCs. V is clipped by 4 bases and J by 1 base, and the sequence between their germline boundaries is 17 bases long. Its CDR3 holds 16 amino acids, cysteine through phenylalanine. The read is trimmed to its CDR3 DNA, 48 bases read in frame from base 1. According to the germline V gene (reference sequence), CDR1 reads SGHKS and CDR2 reads YYEKEE. Notes on this clonotype: The antigen it recognizes is unknown. Nothing much larger sits one base from this clone, and base qualities are not available.

The rearrangement joined TRBV5-5 to TRBJ2-5, and possibly TRBD2, on 6 matching bases. Sample: PBMCs or a T cell subset sorted from them (not recorded which). The TCR comes from an adult woman who had mild COVID-19 (a few samples of this study predate the infection). The sample titles of this study are shuffled in the database, so cell type and time point are left out; the donor was told from shared clones. The CDR3 has the sequence CASSPTPGTSQETQYF. The sequence in DNA is TGTGCCAGCAGCCCGACACCCGGGACTTCCCAAGAGACCCAGTACTTC.